This TCR beta chain was identified during a study of blood T cell repertoires in COVID-19 (dated by TCRdb to the early 2020s). As for the study more broadly: The collaborator samples originated in the United States, Italy and Spain and spanned the acute and convalescent phases of COVID-19. The prospective study material was composed of cDNA or gDNA derived from T cells, B-cell-depleted T cells, or PBMCs. The dataset comprised deeply sampled blood TCRbeta repertoires from subjects exposed to, actively infected with, or recovered from COVID-19. A freely available public database, intended as a resource for researchers studying the immune response to SARS-CoV-2, is where the repertoires were released. The samples were drawn from the first 160 participants of the ongoing ImmuneRACE study and from under 1,500 subjects provided by 6 global collaborators. Nearly every sample came with metadata listing a de-identified subject ID, COVID-19 status, age in years and sex. Where available, HLA class I and class II types were taken from metadata supplied by the sample provider and were not determined by assay-based typing.

TCRbeta CDR3 regions were amplified from genomic DNA by means of the immunoSEQ Assay, a bias-controlled multiplex PCR. On the authors' methods: Nucleated cell counts per sample were estimated from amplification of reference gene primers within the assay. To quantify the absolute abundance of each unique TCRbeta CDR3 rearrangement, sequence reads were collapsed and filtered. For each sample, productive Simpson clonality was calculated as the square root of Simpson's diversity index over productive rearrangements. Sourced from immuneACCESS, this table was stored by TCRdb with only in-frame sequences that have V and J called. A share of the clones is absent; for the studies checked, an unresolved V gene accounts for under half, and the remainder has no known explanation. Clone size and the V and J calls come from that table; the DNA yielded D and trimming. The table for this sample lists fewer than 15,000 clones; 84% of them were counted only once. Of the sample, about 30% is held by the ten largest clones.

CDR3 length: 16 amino acids, cysteine to phenylalanine. Here the CDR3 DNA is all that survives: 48 bases in frame from base 1. Per the germline V gene (reference sequence), DFQATT is the CDR1 and SNEGSKA is the CDR2. The germline V end is reduced by 3 bases and the J end by 1 base; junction bases left unmatched: 6. Study-level results and caveats: Clinical and demographic metadata were provided uncurated, with the amount varying by source and participant.

Whole blood was collected in K2EDTA tubes by collaborating institutions according to the institutions' own protocols. For TCRbeta analysis, collaborators shipped samples in one of three forms: frozen whole blood, isolated PBMCs, or DNA extracted from either of those sample types. In this sample, this clone turned up a few times. What antigen it recognizes has not been identified. Per-nucleotide qualities are absent, and no much larger clonotype sits a single base away. Input material: peripheral blood. The clonotype was recovered from a man aged 45-65 years with active COVID-19. The receptor chain draws on TRBV20-1 and TRBJ2-2, with TRBD2 matching 9 junction bases. Here the CDR3 is given as CSASLLAGRNTGELFF. The DNA sequence is as follows: TGCAGTGCTAGTTTGCTAGCGGGAAGGAACACCGGGGAGCTGTTTTTT.